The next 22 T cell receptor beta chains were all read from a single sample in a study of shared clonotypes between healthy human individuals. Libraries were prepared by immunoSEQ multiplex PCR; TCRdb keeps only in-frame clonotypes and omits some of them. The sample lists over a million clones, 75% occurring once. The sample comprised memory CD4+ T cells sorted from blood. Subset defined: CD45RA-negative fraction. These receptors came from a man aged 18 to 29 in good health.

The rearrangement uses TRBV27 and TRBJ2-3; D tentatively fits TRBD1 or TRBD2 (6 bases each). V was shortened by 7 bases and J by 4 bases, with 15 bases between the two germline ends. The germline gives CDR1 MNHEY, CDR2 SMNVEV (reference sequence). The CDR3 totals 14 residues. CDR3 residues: CASNPTRGPDTQYF. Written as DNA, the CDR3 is TGTGCCAGCAATCCGACCCGGGGGCCAGATACGCAGTATTTT.

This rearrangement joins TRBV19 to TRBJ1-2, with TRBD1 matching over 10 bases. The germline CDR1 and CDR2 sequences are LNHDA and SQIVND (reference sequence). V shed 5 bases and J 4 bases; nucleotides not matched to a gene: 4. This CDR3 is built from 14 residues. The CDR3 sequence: CASSDRGLVYGYTF. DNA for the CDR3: TGTGCCAGTAGTGACAGGGGGCTTGTCTATGGCTACACCTTC. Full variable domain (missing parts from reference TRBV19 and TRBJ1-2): DGGITQSPKYLFRKEGQNVTLSCEQNLNHDAMYWYRQDPGQGLRLIYYSQIVNDFQKGDIAEGYSVSREKKESFPLTVTSAQKNPTAFYLCASSDRGLVYGYTFGSGTRLTVV.

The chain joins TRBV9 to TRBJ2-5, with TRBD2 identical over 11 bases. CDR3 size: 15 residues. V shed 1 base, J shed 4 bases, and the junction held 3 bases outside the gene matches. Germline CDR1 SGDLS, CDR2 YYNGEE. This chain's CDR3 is CASSVTLAGVETQYF. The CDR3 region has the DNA TGTGCCAGCAGCGTAACACTAGCGGGAGTAGAGACCCAGTACTTC.

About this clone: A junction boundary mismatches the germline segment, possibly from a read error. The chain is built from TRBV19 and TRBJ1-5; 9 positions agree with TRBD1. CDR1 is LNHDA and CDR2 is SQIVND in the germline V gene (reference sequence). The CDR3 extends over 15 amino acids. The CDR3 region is CASSIGGQGFQPQHF. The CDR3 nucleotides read TGTGCCAGTAGCATAGGAGGACAGGGGTTTCAGCCCCAGCATTTT.

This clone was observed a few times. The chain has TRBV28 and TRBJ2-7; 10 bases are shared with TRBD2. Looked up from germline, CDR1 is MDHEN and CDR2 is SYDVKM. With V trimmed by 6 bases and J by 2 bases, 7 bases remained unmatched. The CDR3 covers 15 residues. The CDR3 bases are TGTGCCAGCAGGGCTAGCGGGGGCCAGACCTACGAGCAGTACTTC. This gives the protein CASRASGGQTYEQYF.

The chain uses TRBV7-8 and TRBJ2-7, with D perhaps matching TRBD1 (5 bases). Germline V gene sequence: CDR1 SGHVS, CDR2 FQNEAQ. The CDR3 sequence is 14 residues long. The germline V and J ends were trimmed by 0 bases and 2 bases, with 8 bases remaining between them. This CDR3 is CASSLARQTYEQYF. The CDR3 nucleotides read TGTGCCAGCAGCTTAGCGCGACAGACCTACGAGCAGTACTTC.

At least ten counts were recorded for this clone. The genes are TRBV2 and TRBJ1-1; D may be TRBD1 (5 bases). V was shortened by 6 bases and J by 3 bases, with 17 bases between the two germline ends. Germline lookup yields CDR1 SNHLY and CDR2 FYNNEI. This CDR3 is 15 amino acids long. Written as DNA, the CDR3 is TGTGCCAGCAGCCCCAGGGTCCTGGGGGACACTGAAGCTTTCTTT. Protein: CASSPRVLGDTEAFF.

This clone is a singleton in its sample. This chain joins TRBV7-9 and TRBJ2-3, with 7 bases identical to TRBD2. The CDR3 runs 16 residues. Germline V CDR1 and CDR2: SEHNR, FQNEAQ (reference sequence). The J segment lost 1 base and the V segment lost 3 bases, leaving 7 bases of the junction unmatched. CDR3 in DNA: TGTGCCAGCAGCTTTATGCGGGGGAGAGGCACAGATACGCAGTATTTT. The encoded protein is CASSFMRGRGTDTQYF.

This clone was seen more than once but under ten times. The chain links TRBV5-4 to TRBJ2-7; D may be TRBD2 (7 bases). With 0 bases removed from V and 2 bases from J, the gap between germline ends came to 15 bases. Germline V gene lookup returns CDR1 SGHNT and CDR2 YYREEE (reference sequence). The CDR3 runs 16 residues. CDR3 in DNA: TGTGCCAGCAGCTTGGCCGGAGGGGGGGCAACCTACGAGCAGTACTTC. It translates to CASSLAGGGATYEQYF.

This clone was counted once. In nucleotides, the CDR3 is TGTGCCAGCAGTGAAGTGGCTCCGATGGTGGCCCAGTACTTC. Amino acids: CASSEVAPMVAQYF. This chain links TRBV2 with TRBJ2-5, with D unresolved. Germline CDR1 is SNHLY and CDR2 is FYNNEI. This CDR3 is built from 14 residues. Trimming left V 1 base short and J 9 bases short, with 15 bases between.

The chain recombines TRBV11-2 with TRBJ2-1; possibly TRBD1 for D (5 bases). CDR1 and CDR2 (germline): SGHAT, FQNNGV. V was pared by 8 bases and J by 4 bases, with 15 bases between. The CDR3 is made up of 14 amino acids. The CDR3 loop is CASLPQGIYNEQFF. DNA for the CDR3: TGTGCCAGCCTCCCCCAGGGAATATACAATGAGCAGTTCTTC.

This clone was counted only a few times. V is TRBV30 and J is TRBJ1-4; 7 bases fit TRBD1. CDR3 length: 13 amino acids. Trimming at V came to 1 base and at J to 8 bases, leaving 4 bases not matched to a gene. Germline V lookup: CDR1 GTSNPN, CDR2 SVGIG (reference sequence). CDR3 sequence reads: CAWSGQGREKLFF. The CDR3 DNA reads TGTGCCTGGAGTGGACAGGGTAGGGAAAAACTGTTTTTT.

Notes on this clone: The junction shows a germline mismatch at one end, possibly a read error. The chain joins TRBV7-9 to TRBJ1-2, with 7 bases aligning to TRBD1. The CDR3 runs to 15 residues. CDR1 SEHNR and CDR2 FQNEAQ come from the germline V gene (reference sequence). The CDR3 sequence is CASSRDSQGGYGHTF. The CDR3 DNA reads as TGTGCCAGCAGTAGGGACAGTCAAGGGGGCTATGGCCACACCTTC.

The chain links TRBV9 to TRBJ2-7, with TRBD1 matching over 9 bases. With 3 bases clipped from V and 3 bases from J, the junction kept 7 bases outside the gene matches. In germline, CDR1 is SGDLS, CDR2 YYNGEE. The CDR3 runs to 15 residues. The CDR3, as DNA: TGTGCCAGCAGCGCCCAACAGGGGGCGGGCTACGAGCAGTACTTC. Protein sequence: CASSAQQGAGYEQYF.

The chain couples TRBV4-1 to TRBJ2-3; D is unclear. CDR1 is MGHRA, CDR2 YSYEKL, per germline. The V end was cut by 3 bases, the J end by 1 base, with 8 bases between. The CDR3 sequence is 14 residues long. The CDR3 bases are TGCGCCAGCAGCCAGGTTGGGGGCACAGATACGCAGTATTTT. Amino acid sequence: CASSQVGGTDTQYF.

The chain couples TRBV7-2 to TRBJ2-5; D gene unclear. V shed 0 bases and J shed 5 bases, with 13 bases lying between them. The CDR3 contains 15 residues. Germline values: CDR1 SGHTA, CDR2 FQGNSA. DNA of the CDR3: TGTGCCAGCAGCTTAGCTTTTTCGATGGCGGAGACCCAGTACTTC. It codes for CASSLAFSMAETQYF. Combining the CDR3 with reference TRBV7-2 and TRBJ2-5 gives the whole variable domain GAGVSQSPSNKVTEKGKDVELRCDPISGHTALYWYRQSLGQGLEFLIYFQGNSAPDKSGLPSDRFSAERTGGSVSTLTIQRTQQEDSAVYLCASSLAFSMAETQYFGPGTRLLVL.

The chain's CDR3 is CASSSSYGGTDTQYF. CDR3 bases: TGTGCCAGCAGCTCAAGCTACGGGGGTACAGATACGCAGTATTTT. The V call is TRBV7-2, the J call TRBJ2-3; D is possibly TRBD2 (6 bases). This CDR3 has 15 amino acids. Trimming took 4 bases from V and 3 from J, leaving 14 bases between them. CDR1 is SGHTA, CDR2 FQGNSA, per germline.

CDR3 sequence: CASSLDPVRNSPLHF. CDR3 DNA sequence: TGTGCCAGCAGCTTAGATCCGGTGCGGAATTCACCCCTCCACTTT. This chain joins TRBV7-6 and TRBJ1-6; D uncertain. The V gene lost 1 base and the J gene lost 7 bases, with 11 bases spanning the gap. This CDR3 has 15 residues. Germline CDR1 reads SGHVS; CDR2 reads FNYEAQ.

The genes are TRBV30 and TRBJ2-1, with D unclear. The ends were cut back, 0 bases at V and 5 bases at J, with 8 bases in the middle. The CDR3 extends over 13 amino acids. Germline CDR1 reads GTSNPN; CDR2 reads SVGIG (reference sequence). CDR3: CAWSVRLNNEQFF. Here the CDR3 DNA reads TGTGCCTGGAGTGTACGGCTCAACAATGAGCAGTTCTTC.

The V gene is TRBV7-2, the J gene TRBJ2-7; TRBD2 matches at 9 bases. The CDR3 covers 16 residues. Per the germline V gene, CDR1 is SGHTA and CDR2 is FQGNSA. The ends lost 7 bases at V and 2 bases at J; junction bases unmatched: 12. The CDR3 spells CASTTLGTSIAYEQYF. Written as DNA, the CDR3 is TGTGCCAGCACCACCCTCGGGACTAGCATTGCCTACGAGCAGTACTTC.

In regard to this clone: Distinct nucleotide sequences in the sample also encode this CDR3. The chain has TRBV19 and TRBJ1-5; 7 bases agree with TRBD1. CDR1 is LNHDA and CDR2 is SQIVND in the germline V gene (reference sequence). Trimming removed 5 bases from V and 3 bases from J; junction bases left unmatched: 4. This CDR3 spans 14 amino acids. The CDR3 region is CASSPGQLNQPQHF. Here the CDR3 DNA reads TGTGCCAGTAGTCCGGGACAGCTCAATCAGCCCCAGCATTTT. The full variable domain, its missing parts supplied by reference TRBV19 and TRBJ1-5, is DGGITQSPKYLFRKEGQNVTLSCEQNLNHDAMYWYRQDPGQGLRLIYYSQIVNDFQKGDIAEGYSVSREKKESFPLTVTSAQKNPTAFYLCASSPGQLNQPQHFGDGTRLSIL.

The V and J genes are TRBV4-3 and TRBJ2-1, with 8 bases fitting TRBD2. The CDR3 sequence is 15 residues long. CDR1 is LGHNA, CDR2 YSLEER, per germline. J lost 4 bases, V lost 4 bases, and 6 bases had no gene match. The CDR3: CASSLDQREYNEQFF. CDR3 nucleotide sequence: TGCGCCAGCAGCCTTGATCAGCGGGAGTACAATGAGCAGTTCTTC.